This T cell receptor (beta chain) was identified during a study of blood T cell repertoires in COVID-19. Study context: PBMCs, B-cell-depleted T cells, or T cells were the source of the cDNA or gDNA that made up the material.

Original processing notes: The authors estimated nucleated cell counts from reference gene primer amplification. Measured with immunoSEQ multiplex PCR; TCRdb has only the in-frame clones, and not every one. From that table come the V and J calls and clone size; the DNA was used to work out D and trimming. The sample lists about 240,000 clones, around 90% occurring once. Losses at the gene ends were 6 bases for V and 5 bases for J; bases not matched to a gene: 13. Germline V gene data show CDR1 as LNHDA and CDR2 as SQIVND (reference sequence). The CDR3 runs to 16 residues. This TCR was recovered from a man in his sixties who had recovered from COVID-19. Sequencing was carried out using peripheral blood. The chain joins TRBV19 to TRBJ1-1, with TRBD1 matching 9 bases. The CDR3 DNA is TGTGCCAGTAGACGAAGGACAGGGGCCGGAAAGACTGAAGCTTTCTTT. Protein product: CASRRRTGAGKTEAFF.